This T cell receptor beta chain was retrieved from a study of blood T cell repertoires in COVID-19. Whole-study context: Acute and convalescent COVID-19 samples came from the United States, Italy and Spain. PBMCs, B-cell-depleted T cells, or T cells provided the cDNA or gDNA that made up the material.

As originally analysed: Scientists estimated how many nucleated cells there were by amplifying reference gene primers. TCRdb's copy holds only in-frame clones and misses some; the assay was immunoSEQ multiplex PCR. The DNA gave D and trimming, while V, J and clone size come from that table. Of roughly 140,000 clones in the sample, roughly 82% were seen once. This CDR3 has 15 amino acids. Trimming stripped 0 bases from V and 6 bases from J, with 15 bases between. Germline V CDR1 and CDR2: ENHRY, SYGVKD. This sequence was found in a man between 65 and 85 years old with acute or convalescent COVID-19. The sequenced sample was peripheral blood. V is TRBV10-3 and J is TRBJ2-7; possibly TRBD2 for D (6 bases). In DNA, the CDR3 is TGTGCCATCAGTGAGTCTTTGTCGGACGGGGGCGAGCAGTACTTC. Translation: CAISESLSDGGEQYF.